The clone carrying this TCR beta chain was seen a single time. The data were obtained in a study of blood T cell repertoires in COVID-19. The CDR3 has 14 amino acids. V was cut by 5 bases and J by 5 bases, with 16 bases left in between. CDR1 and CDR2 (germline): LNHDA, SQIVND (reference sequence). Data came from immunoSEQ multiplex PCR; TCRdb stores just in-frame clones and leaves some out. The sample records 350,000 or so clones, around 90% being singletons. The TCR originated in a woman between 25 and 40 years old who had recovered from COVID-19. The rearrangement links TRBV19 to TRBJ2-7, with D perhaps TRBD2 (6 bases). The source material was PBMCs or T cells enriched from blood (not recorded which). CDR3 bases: TGTGCCAGTAGTCCGTCTAGCGTGCGTGACGAGCAGTACTTC. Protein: CASSPSSVRDEQYF.